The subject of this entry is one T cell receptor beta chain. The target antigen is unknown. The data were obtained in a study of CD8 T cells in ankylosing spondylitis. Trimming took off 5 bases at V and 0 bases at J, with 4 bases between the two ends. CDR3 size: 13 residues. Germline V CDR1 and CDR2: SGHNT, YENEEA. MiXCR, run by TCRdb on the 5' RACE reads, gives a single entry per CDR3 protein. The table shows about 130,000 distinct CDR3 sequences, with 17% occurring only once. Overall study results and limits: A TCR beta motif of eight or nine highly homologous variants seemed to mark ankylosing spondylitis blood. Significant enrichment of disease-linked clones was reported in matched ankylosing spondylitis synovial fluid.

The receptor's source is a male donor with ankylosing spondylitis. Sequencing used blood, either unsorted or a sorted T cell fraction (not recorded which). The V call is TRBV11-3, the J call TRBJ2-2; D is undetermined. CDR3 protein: CASSHPNTGELFF. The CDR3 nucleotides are TGTGCCAGCAGCCATCCGAACACCGGGGAGCTGTTTTTT.